The T cell receptor (beta chain) described here comes from a study of T-cell memory formation after mild COVID-19. On the study more broadly: Largely donor-specific TCR clusters were found.

MiXCR was run by TCRdb on the 5' RACE reads, yielding one entry per CDR3 protein. The repertoire holds approximately 260,000 distinct CDR3 sequences, with roughly 15% as singletons. The study, taken as a whole, reports: Memory cells collected pre-infection included some clones that later responded, suggesting cross-reactive memory joined. A second wave expanding day 15 to 37 was CD4+-biased; contracting clones were balanced. Mainly CM and EM harbored the contracting CD4+ clones; mainly EMRA harbored the CD8+ ones.

This clonotype showed up just a few times. Its antigen is unidentified. The receptor was isolated from a man younger than 35 who had mild COVID-19 (a few samples of this study predate the infection). Cell type and time point are not known. Material: PBMCs or a T cell subset sorted from them (not recorded which).

CDR3 region: CARTLSRTDLQYF. In nucleotides, the CDR3 is TGTGCACGAACCCTTAGCCGGACAGACCTTCAGTACTTC. The chain uses TRBV19 and TRBJ2-7; D perhaps matches TRBD1 (6 bases). The CDR3 has 13 amino acids. Per the germline V gene, CDR1 is LNHDA and CDR2 is SQIVND (reference sequence).